The sequence of this TCR beta chain was determined in a study of shared clonotypes between healthy human individuals. Unmatched junction bases numbered 11, after V lost 4 bases and J lost 6 bases. In germline, CDR1 is SGHRS, CDR2 YFSETQ. The CDR3 contains 15 residues. The assay was immunoSEQ multiplex PCR, and TCRdb's table has in-frame clones only and misses some. This table has under 1,100,000 clones, about 84% appearing once. The sequenced sample consisted of memory CD4+ T cells from PBMCs. This sample's subset: CD45RA-negative fraction. The V call is TRBV5-1, the J call TRBJ2-7, with 9 bases matching TRBD1. The sequence was collected from a man aged 18 to 29 in good health. Some clones in this sample may be carry-over from other donors' samples. CDR3 sequence (DNA): TGCGCCAGCAGCAGTGACAGGGGGTGGGCGAGCGAGCAGTACTTC. Its translation is CASSSDRGWASEQYF. The full variable domain, rest sourced from reference TRBV5-1 and TRBJ2-7, is KAGVTQTPRYLIKTRGQQVTLSCSPISGHRSVSWYQQTPGQGLQFLFEYFSETQRNKGNFPGRFSGRQFSNSRSEMNVSTLELGDSALYLCASSSDRGWASEQYFGPGTRLTVT.